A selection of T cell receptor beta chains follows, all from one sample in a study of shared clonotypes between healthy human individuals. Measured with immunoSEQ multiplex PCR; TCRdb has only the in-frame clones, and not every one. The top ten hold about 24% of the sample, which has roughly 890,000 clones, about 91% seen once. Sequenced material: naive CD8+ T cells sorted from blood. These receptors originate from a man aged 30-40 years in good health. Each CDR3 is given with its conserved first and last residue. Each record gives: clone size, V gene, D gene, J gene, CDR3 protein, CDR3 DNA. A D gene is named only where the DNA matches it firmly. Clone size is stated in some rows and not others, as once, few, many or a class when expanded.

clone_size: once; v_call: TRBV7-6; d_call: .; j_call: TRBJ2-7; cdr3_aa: CASSLEVREWQYF; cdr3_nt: TGTGCCAGCAGCTTAGAAGTTAGGGAATGGCAGTACTTC
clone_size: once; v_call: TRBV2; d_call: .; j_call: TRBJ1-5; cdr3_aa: CASSELGDRVNQPQHF; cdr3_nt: TGTGCCAGCAGTGAATTGGGGGATCGAGTTAATCAGCCCCAGCATTTT
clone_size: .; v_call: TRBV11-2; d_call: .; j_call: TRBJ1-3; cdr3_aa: CASSLDRANLRHTIYF; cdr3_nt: TGTGCCAGCAGCTTAGACAGGGCGAATCTTAGGCACACCATATATTTT
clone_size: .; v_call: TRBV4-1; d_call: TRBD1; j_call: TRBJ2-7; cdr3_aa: CASSPLHGTGREQYF; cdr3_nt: TGCGCCAGCAGCCCACTGCACGGGACAGGCCGCGAGCAGTACTTC
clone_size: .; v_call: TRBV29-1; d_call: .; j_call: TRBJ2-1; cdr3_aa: CSVERANYNEQFF; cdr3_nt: TGCAGCGTTGAGCGGGCCAACTACAATGAGCAGTTCTTC
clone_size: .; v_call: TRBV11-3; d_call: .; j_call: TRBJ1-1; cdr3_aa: CASSPGGQGTNTEAFF; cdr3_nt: TGTGCCAGCAGCCCTGGGGGGCAGGGAACGAACACTGAAGCTTTCTTT
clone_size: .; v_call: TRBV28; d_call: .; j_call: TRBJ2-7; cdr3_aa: CASSFGVAYEQYF; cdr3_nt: TGTGCCAGCAGTTTCGGGGTTGCCTACGAGCAGTACTTC
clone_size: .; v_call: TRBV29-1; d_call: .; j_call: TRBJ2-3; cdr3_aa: CSGGWEYF; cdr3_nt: TGCAGCGGCGGGTGGGAGTATTTT
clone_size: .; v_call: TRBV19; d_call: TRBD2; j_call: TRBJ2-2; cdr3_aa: CASRIAGVGTGELFF; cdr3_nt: TGTGCCAGCCGAATAGCGGGAGTAGGAACCGGGGAGCTGTTTTTT
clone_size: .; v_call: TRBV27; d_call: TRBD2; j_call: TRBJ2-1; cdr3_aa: CASARLARLNEQFF; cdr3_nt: TGTGCCAGCGCTAGACTAGCGAGACTCAATGAGCAGTTCTTC
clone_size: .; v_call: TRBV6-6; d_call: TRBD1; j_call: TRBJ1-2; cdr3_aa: CASSPTGAYSHF; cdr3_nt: TGTGCCAGCAGCCCGACAGGGGCTTATTCCCACTTC
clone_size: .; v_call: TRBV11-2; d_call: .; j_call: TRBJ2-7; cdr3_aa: CASSFRGRPDEQYF; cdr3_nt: TGTGCCAGCAGCTTCAGGGGCCGTCCTGACGAGCAGTACTTC
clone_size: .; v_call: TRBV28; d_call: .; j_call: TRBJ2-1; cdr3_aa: CASSQRDRWNEQFF; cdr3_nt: TGTGCCAGCAGCCAGCGGGACAGGTGGAATGAGCAGTTCTTC
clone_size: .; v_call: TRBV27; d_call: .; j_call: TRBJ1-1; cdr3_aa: CASRDGTEAFF; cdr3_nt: TGTGCCAGCAGGGATGGCACTGAAGCTTTCTTT
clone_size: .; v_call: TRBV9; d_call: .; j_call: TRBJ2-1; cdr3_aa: CASSVRDEYNEQFF; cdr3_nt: TGTGCCAGCAGTGTCCGGGACGAGTACAATGAGCAGTTCTTC
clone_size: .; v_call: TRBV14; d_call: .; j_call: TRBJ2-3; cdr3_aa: CASSPRAGWPDTQYF; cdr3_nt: TGTGCCAGCAGCCCCCGCGCGGGTTGGCCAGATACGCAGTATTTT
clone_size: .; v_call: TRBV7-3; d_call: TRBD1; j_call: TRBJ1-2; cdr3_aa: CASSLTGQDYGYTF; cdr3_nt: TGTGCCAGCAGCTTAACGGGACAGGACTATGGCTACACCTTC
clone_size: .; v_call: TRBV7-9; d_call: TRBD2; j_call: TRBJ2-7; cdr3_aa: CASSFGGGYEQYF; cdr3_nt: TGTGCCAGCAGCTTTGGGGGAGGGTACGAGCAGTACTTC
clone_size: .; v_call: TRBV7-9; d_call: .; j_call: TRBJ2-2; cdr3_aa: CASSLDSYTGELFF; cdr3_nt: TGTGCCAGCAGCTTGGACAGTTACACCGGGGAGCTGTTTTTT
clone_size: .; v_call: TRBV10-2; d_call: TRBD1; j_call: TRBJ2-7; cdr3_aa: CASSDRDRGDEQYF; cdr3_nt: TGCGCCAGCAGTGACCGGGACAGGGGGGACGAGCAGTACTTC
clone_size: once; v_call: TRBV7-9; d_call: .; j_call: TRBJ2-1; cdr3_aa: CASIPRQDSYNEQFF; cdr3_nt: TGTGCCAGCATACCTCGACAGGACTCCTACAATGAGCAGTTCTTC
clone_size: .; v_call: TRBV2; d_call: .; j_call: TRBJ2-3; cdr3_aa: CASTADTQYF; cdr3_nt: TGTGCCAGCACTGCCGATACGCAGTATTTT
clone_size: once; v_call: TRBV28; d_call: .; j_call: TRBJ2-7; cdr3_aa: CARYRDRPYF; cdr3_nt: TGTGCCCGATACAGGGATAGGCCGTACTTC